Shown below are 23 T cell receptor beta chains from a single sample sequenced in a study of regulatory T cells in long-lasting Graves disease. Time point in this sample: persistent/refractory GD, antithyroid drugs over 5 years with positive TRAb. Extracted RNA from PBMCs served as the source of the TCR library. Libraries of TCR beta came from iRepertoire HTBI primers plus Arm-PCR of CDR3 regions. TCRdb used MiXCR to reprocess the multiplex PCR reads, holding one entry per CDR3 protein. The table lists under 450,000 distinct CDR3 sequences, 20% to 25% of them singletons. The material was peripheral blood mononuclear cells (PBMCs), obtained when the disease was refractory, from a patient treated with antithyroid drugs. The receptors here all came from a woman aged 40 to 55 with Graves disease.

There are many counts of this clonotype. The chain links TRBV28 to TRBJ1-5, with D tentatively TRBD1 (5 bases). Germline assignment: CDR1 MDHEN and CDR2 SYDVKM. Trimming took off 6 bases at V and 4 bases at J, with 13 bases between the two ends. CDR3 length: 14 residues. The CDR3 spells CASSPDWGNQPQHF. The DNA of the CDR3 is TGTGCCAGCAGCCCAGACTGGGGGAATCAGCCCCAGCATTTT.

The chain has TRBV6-1 and TRBJ1-2; possible D gene TRBD1, 5 bases. In germline, CDR1 is MNHNS, CDR2 SASEGT. CDR3 length equals 16 residues. Trimming stripped 8 bases from V and 8 bases from J, with 27 bases between. CDR3 loop: CASSFGTIDSLWGYTF. CDR3 nucleotides: TGTGCCAGCTCGTTCGGCACAATCGACAGCCTCTGGGGCTACACCTTC.

As for this clonotype: A read error may be the cause here, since a much bigger clone is one base away. Here the CDR3 DNA reads TGTGCCAGCAGATCCAGGGGTGAGCAGTACTTC. Amino acid sequence: CASRSRGEQYF. V is TRBV28 and J is TRBJ2-7; tentative D call: TRBD1 (6 bases). V gave up 6 bases and J gave up 7 bases, with 10 bases separating them. The CDR3 sequence is 11 residues long. CDR1 and CDR2 from the germline V gene are MDHEN and SYDVKM. Supplemented by reference TRBV28 and TRBJ2-7, the full variable domain reads DVKVTQSSRYLVKRTGEKVFLECVQDMDHENMFWYRQDPGLGLRLIYFSYDVKMKEKGDIPEGYSVSREKKERFSLILESASTNQTSMYLCASRSRGEQYFGPGTRLTVT.

This clonotype has a count of ten or more. The rearrangement links TRBV7-2 to TRBJ1-1; D gene uncertain. CDR1 and CDR2 from the germline V gene are SGHTA and FQGNSA. Trimming left V 3 bases short and J 2 bases short, with 7 bases between. CDR3 length: 13 residues. In nucleotides, the CDR3 is TGTGCCAGCAGCTTTTACATCAACACTGAAGCTTTCTTT. As protein: CASSFYINTEAFF. The full variable domain, rest sourced from reference TRBV7-2 and TRBJ1-1, is GAGVSQSPSNKVTEKGKDVELRCDPISGHTALYWYRQSLGQGLEFLIYFQGNSAPDKSGLPSDRFSAERTGGSVSTLTIQRTQQEDSAVYLCASSFYINTEAFFGQGTRLTVV.

V usage is TRBV5-1 and J usage is TRBJ1-2; 9 positions agree with TRBD1. CDR1 SGHRS and CDR2 YFSETQ come from the germline V gene. The CDR3 extends over 13 amino acids. With V trimmed by 2 bases and J by 6 bases, 2 bases remained unmatched. CDR3 bases: TGCGCCAGCAGCTTATGGACAGGGGATGGCTACACCTTC. Its protein product is CASSLWTGDGYTF.

Many counts were recorded for this clonotype. CDR3 loop: CASSAAGRNTEAFF. For the CDR3, the DNA is TGTGCCAGCAGTGCTGCCGGGAGGAACACTGAAGCTTTCTTT. The chain joins TRBV2 to TRBJ1-1; D is uncertain. The V and J ends lost 4 bases and 1 base respectively, with 10 bases between them. The CDR3 is 14 residues long. Germline CDR1 SNHLY, CDR2 FYNNEI. The whole variable domain, remainder taken from reference TRBV2 and TRBJ1-1, is EPEVTQTPSHQVTQMGQEVILRCVPISNHLYFYWYRQILGQKVEFLVSFYNNEISEKSEIFDDQFSVERPDGSNFTLKIRSTKLEDSAMYFCASSAAGRNTEAFFGQGTRLTVV.

This clonotype was seen a handful of times. The V gene is TRBV28, the J gene TRBJ1-3; the match to TRBD1 covers 10 bases. The ends lost 4 bases at V and 0 bases at J; junction bases unmatched: 9. Germline values: CDR1 MDHEN, CDR2 SYDVKM. The CDR3 totals 18 residues. CDR3 DNA sequence: TGTGCCAGCAGTTCCCGGGACAGGGGACTTCTCTCTGGAAACACCATATATTTT. This codes for CASSSRDRGLLSGNTIYF.

A word on this clonotype: Since no conserved phenylalanine or tryptophan closes the CDR3, a read error is the likely cause. V and J are TRBV18 and TRBJ2-5, with D uncertain. Germline V gene lookup returns CDR1 KGHSH and CDR2 LQKENI. V was clipped by 3 bases and J by 2 bases, with 7 bases between them. This CDR3 has 13 amino acids. CDR3 nucleotides: TGTGCCAGCTCACCTACCAGGCAAGAGACCCAGTACCTC. This sequence encodes CASSPTRQETQYL.

The rearrangement uses TRBV7-2 and TRBJ2-4; maybe TRBD1 (5 bases). V shed 6 bases and J shed 0 bases, with 12 bases lying between them. The CDR3 is made up of 15 amino acids. CDR1 is SGHTA, CDR2 FQGNSA, per germline. In DNA form, the CDR3 reads TGTGCCAGCAGACAGACAGCGACAGCCAAAAACATTCAGTACTTC. This sequence encodes CASRQTATAKNIQYF.

This clonotype was counted only a few times. The V call is TRBV7-3, the J call TRBJ2-7, with D possibly TRBD2 on 6 matching bases. The V and J ends lost 5 bases and 3 bases respectively, with 11 bases between them. The CDR3 extends over 13 amino acids. Germline V gene sequence: CDR1 SGHTA, CDR2 FQGTGA. CDR3: CASSVVGGYEQYF. CDR3 bases: TGTGCCAGCAGCGTCGTCGGGGGCTACGAGCAGTACTTC.

The chain uses TRBV20-1 and TRBJ1-5; D call uncertain. V gave up 6 bases and J gave up 2 bases, with 17 bases separating them. This CDR3 spans 15 amino acids. Germline CDR1 DFQATT, CDR2 SNEGSKA (reference sequence). The CDR3 loop reads CSASTGSQGNQPQHF. CDR3 nucleotides: TGCAGTGCATCCACCGGGAGCCAGGGCAATCAGCCCCAGCATTTT.

This clonotype showed up many times. This chain joins TRBV28 and TRBJ2-2, with TRBD2 identical over 10 bases. The V segment lost 8 bases and the J segment 4 bases; nucleotides outside the gene matches: 16. Germline assignment: CDR1 MDHEN and CDR2 SYDVKM. The CDR3 extends over 18 amino acids. The CDR3 loop reads CASAALAGVPLVTGELFF. For the CDR3, the DNA is TGTGCCAGCGCTGCCCTAGCGGGAGTTCCTCTCGTCACCGGGGAGCTGTTTTTT.

This clonotype was observed many times. This chain uses TRBV28 with TRBJ1-1, with a possible D match to TRBD1 (5 bases). The CDR3 contains 15 residues. Trimming pared 7 bases from V and 3 bases from J, leaving 18 bases between. Germline V gives CDR1 MDHEN, CDR2 SYDVKM. The CDR3 DNA reads TGTGCCAGCAACCTTTCTGCCGGGGACTACACTGAAGCTTTCTTT. Its protein product is CASNLSAGDYTEAFF.

The chain couples TRBV6-5 to TRBJ2-5; 7 bases map to TRBD2. Germline V gene data show CDR1 as MNHEY and CDR2 as SVGAGI. V gave up 0 bases and J gave up 0 bases; unmatched junction bases: 4. This CDR3 is 16 amino acids long. Here the CDR3 reads CASSYSAGPYQETQYF. CDR3 nucleotide sequence: TGTGCCAGCAGTTACTCAGCGGGACCCTACCAAGAGACCCAGTACTTC.

This clonotype was observed many times. The chain couples TRBV20-1 to TRBJ1-1; D unresolved. Germline CDR1 and CDR2: DFQATT and SNEGSKA (reference sequence). V was shortened by 8 bases and J by 3 bases, with 13 bases between the two germline ends. This CDR3 region has 12 residues. This CDR3 is CSPYVRDTEAFF. The DNA of the CDR3 is TGCAGTCCTTACGTGAGGGACACTGAAGCTTTCTTT.

The gene calls are TRBV5-5 and TRBJ1-1, with a tentative D call TRBD1 (6 bases). V lost 3 bases and J lost 6, with 18 bases in between. Germline lookup yields CDR1 SGHKS and CDR2 YYEKEE (reference sequence). The CDR3 runs 15 residues. CDR3 residues: CASSWESGVAAEAFF. CDR3 nucleotides: TGTGCCAGCAGCTGGGAATCAGGGGTTGCCGCTGAAGCTTTCTTT.

This clonotype was counted only a few times. V is TRBV5-1 and J is TRBJ2-5; TRBD1 is a possible D gene (5 bases). Trimming pared 1 base from V and 3 bases from J, leaving 13 bases between. Germline CDR1 is SGHRS and CDR2 is YFSETQ. The CDR3 contains 15 residues. The CDR3, as DNA: TGCGCCAGCAGCTTGCTATTCGTAGGGGAAGAGACCCAGTACTTC. Protein sequence: CASSLLFVGEETQYF.

This clonotype was picked up a small number of times. The genes are TRBV5-6 and TRBJ2-5; D not resolved. Trimming removed 4 bases from V and 7 bases from J, with 11 bases in between. Per germline, CDR1 SGHDT and CDR2 YYEEEE. This CDR3 region has 12 residues. The CDR3: CASSGVAGTQYF. CDR3 coding DNA: TGTGCCAGCAGCGGGGTCGCAGGGACCCAGTACTTC.

The rearrangement joins TRBV20-1 to TRBJ2-5; D is perhaps TRBD2 (7 bases). Germline loops: CDR1 DFQATT, CDR2 SNEGSKA (reference sequence). The ends were cut back, 6 bases at V and 2 bases at J, with 19 bases in the middle. This CDR3 has 15 amino acids. CDR3 DNA: TGCAGTGCCACCCGAGGGGGGGTGGCACAAGAGACCCAGTACTTC. Amino acids: CSATRGGVAQETQYF.

In this sample, this clonotype turned up many times. This chain joins TRBV28 and TRBJ1-2, with D possibly matching TRBD1 (5 bases). The V and J ends lost 3 bases and 4 bases respectively, with 15 bases between them. Looked up from germline, CDR1 is MDHEN and CDR2 is SYDVKM. This CDR3 has 15 amino acids. The CDR3 is CASSFSAGKGYGYTF. The CDR3 DNA sequence: TGTGCCAGCAGTTTCTCGGCAGGGAAAGGCTATGGCTACACCTTC.

With respect to this clonotype: Just one base apart from a much larger clone, this may be a read error. The genes are TRBV28 and TRBJ2-7, with D unclear. The CDR3 sequence is 12 residues long. Looked up from germline, CDR1 is MDHEN and CDR2 is SYDVKM. The CDR3 DNA is TGTGCCAACAGTTCATCGGGTCTGCCTCAGTACTTC. This translates into CANSSSGLPQYF.

This clonotype was counted only a few times. This rearrangement joins TRBV3-1 to TRBJ2-7; 9 bases align to TRBD1. J lost 4 bases, V lost 4 bases, and 11 bases had no gene match. CDR3 size: 16 residues. CDR1 and CDR2 (germline): LGHDT, YNNKEL (reference sequence). The DNA for the CDR3 is TGTGCCAGCAGCCCACGAGGGACAGGGAGGCGATACGAGCAGTACTTC. This sequence encodes CASSPRGTGRRYEQYF.

This clonotype occurred many times. The chain uses TRBV2 and TRBJ2-2, with unresolved D. Looked up from germline, CDR1 is SNHLY and CDR2 is FYNNEI. Trimming removed 3 bases at V and 5 bases at J, with 13 bases between. The CDR3 consists of 15 residues. In nucleotides, the CDR3 is TGTGCCAGCAGTGATCGGGCGGAAGTTACCGGGGAGCTGTTTTTT. It yields the protein CASSDRAEVTGELFF.